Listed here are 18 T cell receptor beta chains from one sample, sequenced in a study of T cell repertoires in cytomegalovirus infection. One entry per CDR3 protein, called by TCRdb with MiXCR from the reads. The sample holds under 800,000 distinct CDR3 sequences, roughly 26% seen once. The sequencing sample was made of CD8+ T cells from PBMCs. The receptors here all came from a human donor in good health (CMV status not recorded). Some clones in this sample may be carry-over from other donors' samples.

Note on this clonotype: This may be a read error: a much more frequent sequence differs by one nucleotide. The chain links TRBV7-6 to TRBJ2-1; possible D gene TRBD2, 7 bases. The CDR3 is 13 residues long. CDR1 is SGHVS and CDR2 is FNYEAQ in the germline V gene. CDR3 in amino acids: CASSLGGGREQSF. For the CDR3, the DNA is TGTGCCAGCAGCTTAGGGGGGGGGCGCGAGCAGTCCTTC. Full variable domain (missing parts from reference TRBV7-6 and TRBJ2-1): GAGVSQSPRYKVTKRGQDVALRCDPISGHVSLYWYRQALGQGPEFLTYFNYEAQQDKSGLPNDRFSAERPEGSISTLTIQRTEQRDSAMYRCASSLGGGREQSFGPGTRLTVL.

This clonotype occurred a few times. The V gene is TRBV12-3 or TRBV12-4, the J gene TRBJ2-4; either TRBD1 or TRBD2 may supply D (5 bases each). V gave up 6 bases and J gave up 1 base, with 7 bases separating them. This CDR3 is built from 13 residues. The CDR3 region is CASRGEAKNIQYF. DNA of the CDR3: TGTGCCAGCAGGGGGGAGGCCAAAAACATTCAGTACTTC.

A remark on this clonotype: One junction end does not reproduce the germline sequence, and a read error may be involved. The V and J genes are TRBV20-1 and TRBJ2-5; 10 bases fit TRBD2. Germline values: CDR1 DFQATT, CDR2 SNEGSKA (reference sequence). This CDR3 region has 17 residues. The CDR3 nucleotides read TGCAGTGATAGAGTGGAGGTCTTAGCGGGGGGAAGAGAGACCCAGTACTTC. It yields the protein CSDRVEVLAGGRETQYF.

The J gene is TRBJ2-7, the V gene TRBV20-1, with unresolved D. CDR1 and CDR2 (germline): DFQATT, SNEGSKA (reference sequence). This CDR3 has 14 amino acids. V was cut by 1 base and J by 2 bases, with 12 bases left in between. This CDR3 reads CSARGVGRTYEQYV. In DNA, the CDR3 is TGCAGTGCTAGAGGGGTTGGCCGTACCTACGAGCAGTACGTC.

The CDR3 DNA is TGTGCCAGCACCCCCGGGGACTCCTACGAGCAGTACTTC. Its protein product is CASTPGDSYEQYF. This chain uses TRBV7-9 with TRBJ2-7; the D gene is possibly TRBD2 (5 bases). CDR3 length equals 13 residues. V dropped 7 bases and J dropped 0 bases, with 10 bases sitting between them. Germline CDR1 and CDR2: SEHNR and FQNEAQ (reference sequence).

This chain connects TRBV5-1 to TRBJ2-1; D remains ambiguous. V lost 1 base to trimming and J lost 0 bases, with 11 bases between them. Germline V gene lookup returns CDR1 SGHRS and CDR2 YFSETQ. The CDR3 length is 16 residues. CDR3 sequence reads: CASSLMPASSYNEQFF. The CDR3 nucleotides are TGCGCCAGCAGCTTGATGCCAGCGAGCTCCTACAATGAGCAGTTCTTC.

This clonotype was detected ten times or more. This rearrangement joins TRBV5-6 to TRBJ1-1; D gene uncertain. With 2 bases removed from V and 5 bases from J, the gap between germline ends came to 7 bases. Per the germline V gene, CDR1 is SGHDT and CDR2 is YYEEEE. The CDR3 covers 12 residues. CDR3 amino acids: CASSFDPTEAFF. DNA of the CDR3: TGTGCCAGCAGCTTCGACCCGACTGAAGCTTTCTTT.

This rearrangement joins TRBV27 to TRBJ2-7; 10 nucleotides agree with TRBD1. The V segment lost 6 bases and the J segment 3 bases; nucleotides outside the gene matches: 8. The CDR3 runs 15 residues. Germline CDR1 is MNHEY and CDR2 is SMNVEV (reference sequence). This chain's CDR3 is CASSLWTGGNYEQYF. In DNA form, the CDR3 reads TGTGCCAGCAGCCTCTGGACAGGGGGAAACTACGAGCAGTACTTC.

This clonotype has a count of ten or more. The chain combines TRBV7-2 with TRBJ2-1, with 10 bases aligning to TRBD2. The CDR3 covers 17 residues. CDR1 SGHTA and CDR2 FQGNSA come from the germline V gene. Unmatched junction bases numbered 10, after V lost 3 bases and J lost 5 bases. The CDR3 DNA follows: TGTGCCAGCAGCTTTACGCTAGCGGGGGCCAAAAACAATGAGCAGTTCTTC. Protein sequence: CASSFTLAGAKNNEQFF.

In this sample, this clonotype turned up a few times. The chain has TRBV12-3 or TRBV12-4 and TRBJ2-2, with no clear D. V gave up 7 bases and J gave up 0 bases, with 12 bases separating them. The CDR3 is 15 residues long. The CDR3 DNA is TGTGCCAGCACCTTAGTTGTCCCGAACACCGGGGAGCTGTTTTTT. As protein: CASTLVVPNTGELFF.

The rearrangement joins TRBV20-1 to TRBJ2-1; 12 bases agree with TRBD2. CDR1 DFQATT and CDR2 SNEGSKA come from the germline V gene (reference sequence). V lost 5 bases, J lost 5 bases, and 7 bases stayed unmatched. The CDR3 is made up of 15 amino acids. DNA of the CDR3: TGCAGTGCTGCCTGGACTAGCGGGGTAAACAATGAGCAGTTCTTC. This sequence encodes CSAAWTSGVNNEQFF.

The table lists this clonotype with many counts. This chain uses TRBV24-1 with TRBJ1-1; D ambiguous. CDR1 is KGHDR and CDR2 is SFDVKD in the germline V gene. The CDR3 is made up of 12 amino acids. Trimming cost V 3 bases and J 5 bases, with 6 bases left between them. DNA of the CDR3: TGTGCCACCAGTGATGGGCGAACTGAAGCTTTCTTT. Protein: CATSDGRTEAFF.

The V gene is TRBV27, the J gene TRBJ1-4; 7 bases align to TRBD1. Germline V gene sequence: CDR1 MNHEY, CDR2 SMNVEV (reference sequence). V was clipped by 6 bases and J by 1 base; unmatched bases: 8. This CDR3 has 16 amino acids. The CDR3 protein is CASRTGSGVTNEKLFF. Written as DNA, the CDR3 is TGTGCCAGCAGGACAGGGAGTGGAGTAACTAATGAAAAACTGTTTTTT.

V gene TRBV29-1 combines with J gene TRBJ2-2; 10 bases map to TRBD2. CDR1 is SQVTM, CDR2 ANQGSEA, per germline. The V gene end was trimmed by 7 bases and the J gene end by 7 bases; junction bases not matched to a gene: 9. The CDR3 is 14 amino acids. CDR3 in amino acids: CSAAPAGGLGELFF. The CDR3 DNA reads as TGCAGCGCCGCTCCAGCGGGGGGGCTCGGGGAGCTGTTTTTT.

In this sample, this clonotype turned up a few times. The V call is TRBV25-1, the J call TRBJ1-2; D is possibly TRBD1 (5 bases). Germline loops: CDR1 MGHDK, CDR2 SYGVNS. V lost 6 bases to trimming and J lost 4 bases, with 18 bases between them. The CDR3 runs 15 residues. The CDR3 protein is CASRSGQGWTYGYTF. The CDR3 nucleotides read TGTGCCAGCAGATCGGGGCAGGGTTGGACCTATGGCTACACCTTC.

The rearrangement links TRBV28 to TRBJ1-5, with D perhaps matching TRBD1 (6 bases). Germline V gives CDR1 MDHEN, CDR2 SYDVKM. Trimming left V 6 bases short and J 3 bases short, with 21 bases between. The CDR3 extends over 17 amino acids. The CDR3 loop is CASRSPKGDNDNQPQHF. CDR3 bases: TGTGCCAGCAGGTCTCCGAAGGGGGACAATGACAATCAGCCCCAGCATTTT.

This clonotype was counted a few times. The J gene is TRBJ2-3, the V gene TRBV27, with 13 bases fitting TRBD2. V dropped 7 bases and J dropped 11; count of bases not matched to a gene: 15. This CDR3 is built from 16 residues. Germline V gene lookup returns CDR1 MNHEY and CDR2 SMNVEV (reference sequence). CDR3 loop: CASTGAGLAGPWGQYF. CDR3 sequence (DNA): TGTGCCAGCACCGGGGCGGGACTAGCGGGGCCCTGGGGGCAGTATTTT.

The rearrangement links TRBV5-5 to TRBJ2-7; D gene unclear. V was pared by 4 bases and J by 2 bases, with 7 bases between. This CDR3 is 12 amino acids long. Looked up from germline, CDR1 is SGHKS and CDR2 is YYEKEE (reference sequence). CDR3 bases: TGTGCCAGCAGCATAGGAGCCTACGAGCAGTACGTC. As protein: CASSIGAYEQYV.